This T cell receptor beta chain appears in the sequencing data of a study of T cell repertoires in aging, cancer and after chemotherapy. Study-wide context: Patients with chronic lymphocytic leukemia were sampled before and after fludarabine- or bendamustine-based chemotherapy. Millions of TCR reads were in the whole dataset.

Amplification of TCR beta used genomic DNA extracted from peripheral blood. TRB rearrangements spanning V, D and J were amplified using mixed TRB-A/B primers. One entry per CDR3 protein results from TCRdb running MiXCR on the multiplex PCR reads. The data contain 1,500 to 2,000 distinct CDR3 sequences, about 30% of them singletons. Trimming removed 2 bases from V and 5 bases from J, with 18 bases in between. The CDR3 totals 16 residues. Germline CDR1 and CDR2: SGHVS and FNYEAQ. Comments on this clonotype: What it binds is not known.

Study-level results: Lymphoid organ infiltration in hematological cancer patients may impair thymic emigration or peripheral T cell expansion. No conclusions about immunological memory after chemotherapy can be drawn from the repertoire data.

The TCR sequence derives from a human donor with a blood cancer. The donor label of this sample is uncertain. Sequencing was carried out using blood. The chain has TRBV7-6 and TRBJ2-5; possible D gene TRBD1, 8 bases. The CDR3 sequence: CASSLRTGLGGETQYF. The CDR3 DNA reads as TGTGCCAGCAGCTTACGGACAGGGCTGGGGGGGGAGACCCAGTACTTC.